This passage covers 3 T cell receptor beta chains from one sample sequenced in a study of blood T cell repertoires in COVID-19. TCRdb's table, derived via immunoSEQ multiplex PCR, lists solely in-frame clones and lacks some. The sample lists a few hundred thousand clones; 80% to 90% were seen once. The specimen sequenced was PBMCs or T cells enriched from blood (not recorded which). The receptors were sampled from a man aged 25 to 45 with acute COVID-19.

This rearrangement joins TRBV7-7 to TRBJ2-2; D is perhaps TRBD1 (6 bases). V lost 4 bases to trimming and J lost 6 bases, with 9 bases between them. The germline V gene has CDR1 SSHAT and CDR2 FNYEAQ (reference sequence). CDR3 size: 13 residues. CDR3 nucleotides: TGTGCCAGCAGCTCCAGGGGACCCGGGGAGCTGTTTTTT. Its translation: CASSSRGPGELFF.

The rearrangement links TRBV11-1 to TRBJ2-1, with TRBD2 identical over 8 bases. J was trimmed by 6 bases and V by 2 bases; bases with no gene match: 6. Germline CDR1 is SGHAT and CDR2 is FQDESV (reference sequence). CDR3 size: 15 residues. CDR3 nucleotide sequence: TGTGCCAGCAGCTTATGGGGCGGGAGGAGCAATGAGCAGTTCTTC. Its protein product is CASSLWGGRSNEQFF.

This CDR3 is CASSVARGRHQPQHF. CDR3 DNA sequence: TGTGCCAGTAGTGTCGCCAGGGGGCGGCATCAGCCCCAGCATTTT. V and J are TRBV19 and TRBJ1-5, with 8 positions matching TRBD1. Looked up from germline, CDR1 is LNHDA and CDR2 is SQIVND (reference sequence). The CDR3 spans 15 residues. Trimming removed 5 bases from V and 5 bases from J; junction bases left unmatched: 8.